The rows below give T cell receptor beta chains drawn from one sample of a study of cytomegalovirus exposure and HLA in healthy donors. Assay: immunoSEQ multiplex PCR; the TCRdb copy retains only in-frame clones and omits some. The table lists roughly 50,000 clones, roughly 93% of them singletons. Specimen: PBMCs. The receptors here all came from a young woman in good health and CMV-seropositive. Each CDR3 is given with its conserved first and last residue. The D gene is left open where the match is weak. Expanded clones get a size class; other rows say once, few or many, or leave the size out.

v_call	j_call	d_call	clone_size	cdr3_nt	cdr3_aa
TRBV14	TRBJ2-1	-	-	TGTGCCAGCAGCCCGGCCCGGGGAGAGCAGTTCTTC	CASSPARGEQFF
TRBV7-8	TRBJ2-1	-	-	TGTGCCAGCAGCTTATACTCTACCTCGGAGCAGTTCTTC	CASSLYSTSEQFF
TRBV18	TRBJ1-4	TRBD1	-	TGTGCCAGCTCACGGGGACAGGCCACAACTAATGAAAAACTGTTTTTT	CASSRGQATTNEKLFF
TRBV15	TRBJ2-1	TRBD2	-	TGTGCCACCAGACCTTCCGGGACTAGCGCCTTAGCGCAGTTCTTC	CATRPSGTSALAQFF
TRBV29-1	TRBJ2-2	-	-	TGCAGCGTTGAAGGTTCCCAGGGGATCACCGGGGAGCTGTTTTTT	CSVEGSQGITGELFF
TRBV7-2	TRBJ1-6	-	once	TGTGCCAGCAGCTTAGTAAGGGCTAGTCAGGGTTCACCCCTCCACTTT	CASSLVRASQGSPLHF
TRBV4-3	TRBJ2-3	-	-	TGCGCCAGCAGCCACGGGACAGTCTTCTTTGGAGGGGGCACAGATACGCAGTATTTT	CASSHGTVFFGGGTDTQYF
TRBV5-4	TRBJ2-7	TRBD1	-	TGTGCCAGCAGGTCGGACAGGGCGGATATCTACGAGCAGTACTTC	CASRSDRADIYEQYF
TRBV11-2	TRBJ1-2	-	-	TGTGCCAGCAGCTTAGCGGGGGGGGGCTACACCTTC	CASSLAGGGYTF
TRBV9	TRBJ1-2	-	-	TGTGCCAGCAGGGCGGGGGGCGGCTATGGCTACACCTTC	CASRAGGGYGYTF
TRBV18	TRBJ2-5	TRBD2	-	TGTGCCAGCTCACCCCGACTTAGCGGGGAACAAGAGACCCAGTACTTC	CASSPRLSGEQETQYF
TRBV18	TRBJ1-4	-	-	TGTGCCAGCTCACGACAGGTGGATGAAAAACTGTTTTTT	CASSRQVDEKLFF
TRBV7-9	TRBJ1-2	-	once	TGTGCCAGCAGGAGTACAGGGAACTATGGCTACACCTTC	CASRSTGNYGYTF
TRBV2	TRBJ1-4	-	-	TGTGCCAGCAGTGACTCCAGGTTAACTAATGAAAAACTGTTTTTT	CASSDSRLTNEKLFF
TRBV5-5	TRBJ2-7	TRBD2	-	TGTGCCAGCAGCTTCTTAGCGGGGGGGCCCTACGAGCAGTACTTC	CASSFLAGGPYEQYF
TRBV9	TRBJ2-5	-	-	TGTGCCAGCAGCCACGGACCCAATGGGTTCGGGGTTGGAGAGACCCAGTACTTC	CASSHGPNGFGVGETQYF
TRBV4-3	TRBJ1-1	-	-	TGCGCCAGCAGCCAAGTCGCAGGGACAAGGACTGAAGCTTTCTTT	CASSQVAGTRTEAFF
TRBV18	TRBJ2-7	-	-	TGTGCCAGCGCAAACCAGGGTCTCTACGAGCAGTACTTC	CASANQGLYEQYF
TRBV5-1	TRBJ2-1	TRBD2	-	TGCGCCAGCAGCTTCGGGGGGGCTAATAATGAGCAGTTCTTC	CASSFGGANNEQFF
TRBV6-5	TRBJ1-2	-	-	TGTGCCAGCAGCCCGGACAACCAATATGGCTACACCTTC	CASSPDNQYGYTF
TRBV10-1	TRBJ1-1	-	-	TGCGCCAGCAGTGAGTACGGGGAGAACACTGAAGCTTTCTTT	CASSEYGENTEAFF
TRBV19	TRBJ1-5	-	-	TGTGCCAGTAGTATGACGGGGTATCAGCCCCAGCATTTT	CASSMTGYQPQHF
TRBV2	TRBJ1-2	-	-	TGTGCCAGCAGTGTGACGAGCAGGGCTGCTAACTATGGCTACACCTTC	CASSVTSRAANYGYTF
TRBV30	TRBJ2-1	-	-	TGTGCCTGGATAGGCCCACGGGTCGATGAGCAGTTCTTC	CAWIGPRVDEQFF
TRBV12-5	TRBJ1-5	-	-	TGTGCTAGTGGTTTGCCCAATAGCAATCAGCCCCAGCATTTT	CASGLPNSNQPQHF
TRBV7-9	TRBJ1-2	-	-	TGTGCCAGCAGCTCCTTCAAACTACAGGTGGCTAACTATGGCTACACCTTC	CASSSFKLQVANYGYTF
TRBV27	TRBJ2-2	-	-	TGTGCCAGCAGTTTTCAGGGAACCGGGGAGCTGTTTTTT	CASSFQGTGELFF
TRBV10-2	TRBJ2-7	TRBD1	-	TGCGCCAGCAGTGAAATGGGACAGGGCTACGAGCAGTACTTC	CASSEMGQGYEQYF
TRBV29-1	TRBJ2-1	TRBD1	-	TGCAGCGTTGGTTTTAGGACAGGGCCTTGGGATGAGCAGTTCTTC	CSVGFRTGPWDEQFF
TRBV25-1	TRBJ2-2	-	-	TGTGCCAGCAGTGAAAACAGGGTAGGGGCCGGGGAGCTGTTTTTT	CASSENRVGAGELFF
TRBV6-5	TRBJ2-1	-	-	TGTGCCAGCGGGGGGGCTGCCTACAATGAGCAGTTCTTC	CASGGAAYNEQFF
TRBV7-2	TRBJ2-7	TRBD2	-	TGTGCCAGCAGCCCCCGGGTAGCGGGGGGCCACGAGCAGTACTTC	CASSPRVAGGHEQYF
TRBV25-1	TRBJ2-1	-	-	TGTGCCAGCAGTGGGGGCCTTCTACCCTACAATGAGCAGTTCTTC	CASSGGLLPYNEQFF
TRBV7-3	TRBJ2-7	TRBD2	once	TGTGCCAGCAGCCCCCCGACTAGCAGCGACGAGCAGTACTTC	CASSPPTSSDEQYF
TRBV19	TRBJ1-1	-	-	TGTGCCAGTACCCACCGAGCCAGGGAAGAACGGAGCACTGAAGCTTTCTTT	CASTHRAREERSTEAFF
TRBV5-4	TRBJ1-4	TRBD1	-	TGTGCCAGCAGACGGACAGGGGGAAATGAAAAACTGTTTTTT	CASRRTGGNEKLFF
TRBV2	TRBJ1-4	TRBD1	-	TGTGCCAGCAGTTACAGGGGGGGTAATGAAAAACTGTTTTTT	CASSYRGGNEKLFF